Listed below are T cell receptor beta chains from one sample, sequenced in a study of blood T cells in healthy people across ages. TCRdb re-analysed the 5' RACE reads in MiXCR, keeping a single row per CDR3 protein. The sample yields some 1.5 million distinct CDR3 sequences, over 25% seen once. Sequencing used blood. These receptors came from a woman aged 30 to 39 in good health. Each CDR3 is given with its conserved first and last residue. Each record gives: V gene, CDR3 length, clone size, J gene, D gene, CDR3 DNA, CDR3 protein. The D gene is left open where the match is weak. The size field is filled for only some rows; it gives once, few, many or a size class.

v_call: TRBV7-6
cdr3_length: 15
clone_size: -
j_call: TRBJ2-3
d_call: TRBD1
cdr3_nt: TGTGCCAGCAGCTTAGGACAGGGGAGGCCAGATACGCGGTATTTT
cdr3_aa: CASSLGQGRPDTRYF

v_call: TRBV6-6
cdr3_length: 14
clone_size: -
j_call: TRBJ1-4
d_call: TRBD1
cdr3_nt: TGTGCCAGCAGTCAGGGGGCGTACAATGAAAAACTGTTTTTT
cdr3_aa: CASSQGAYNEKLFF

v_call: TRBV7-2
cdr3_length: 15
clone_size: -
j_call: TRBJ2-5
d_call: -
cdr3_nt: TGTGCCAGCAGCTCCCGACGGAACCCCCAAGAGACCCAGTACTTC
cdr3_aa: CASSSRRNPQETQYF

v_call: TRBV7-2
cdr3_length: 15
clone_size: -
j_call: TRBJ2-4
d_call: TRBD2
cdr3_nt: TGTGCCAGCAGCCCTAGCGGGGGGGCCTTTCTTGAGCAGTACTTC
cdr3_aa: CASSPSGGAFLEQYF

v_call: TRBV2
cdr3_length: 12
clone_size: once
j_call: TRBJ1-2
d_call: -
cdr3_nt: TGTGCCAGCAGTGAACAGTCCCACGGCTACACCTTC
cdr3_aa: CASSEQSHGYTF

v_call: TRBV10-3
cdr3_length: 13
clone_size: few
j_call: TRBJ2-5
d_call: -
cdr3_nt: TGTGCCATCAGTGAAGACAGCCAAGAGACCCAGTACTTC
cdr3_aa: CAISEDSQETQYF

v_call: TRBV12-3/TRBV12-4
cdr3_length: 10
clone_size: -
j_call: TRBJ1-2
d_call: -
cdr3_nt: TGTGCCACCGGAACCTATGGCTACACCTTC
cdr3_aa: CATGTYGYTF

v_call: TRBV20-1
cdr3_length: 13
clone_size: many
j_call: TRBJ2-7
d_call: -
cdr3_nt: TGCAGTGCTAGACATACACAGGGCAACGAGCAGTACTTC
cdr3_aa: CSARHTQGNEQYF

v_call: TRBV6-2/TRBV6-3
cdr3_length: 14
clone_size: many
j_call: TRBJ2-7
d_call: -
cdr3_nt: TGTGCCAGCAGAGAGGACAGCCTCTCCTACGAGCAGTACTTC
cdr3_aa: CASREDSLSYEQYF

v_call: TRBV5-1
cdr3_length: 16
clone_size: many
j_call: TRBJ2-1
d_call: -
cdr3_nt: TGCGCCAGCAGCTTCGGCGGGGGCTCCTCCTACAATGAGCAGTTCTTC
cdr3_aa: CASSFGGGSSYNEQFF

v_call: TRBV6-5
cdr3_length: 16
clone_size: many
j_call: TRBJ2-4
d_call: TRBD1
cdr3_nt: TGTGCCAGCAGTTACTCGAGTGGGACAGTAGGGAACATTCAGTACTTC
cdr3_aa: CASSYSSGTVGNIQYF

v_call: TRBV5-8
cdr3_length: 11
clone_size: -
j_call: TRBJ1-2
d_call: -
cdr3_nt: TGTGCCAGCAGCTTTCAACCTGGCTACACCTTC
cdr3_aa: CASSFQPGYTF

v_call: TRBV11-1
cdr3_length: 17
clone_size: -
j_call: TRBJ2-7
d_call: TRBD2
cdr3_nt: TGTGCCAGCAGCCCGAGGACTAGCGGGGGGCCTCTATACGAGCAGTACTTC
cdr3_aa: CASSPRTSGGPLYEQYF

v_call: TRBV4-3
cdr3_length: 15
clone_size: -
j_call: TRBJ1-3
d_call: -
cdr3_nt: TGCGCCAGCAGCACGCAGGGGTCCCCTGGAAACACCATATATTTT
cdr3_aa: CASSTQGSPGNTIYF

v_call: TRBV7-2
cdr3_length: 16
clone_size: many
j_call: TRBJ2-7
d_call: TRBD1
cdr3_nt: TGTGCCAGCAGCTTAGGATGGACAGGGTACTCCTACGAGCAGTACTTC
cdr3_aa: CASSLGWTGYSYEQYF

v_call: TRBV5-6
cdr3_length: 13
clone_size: -
j_call: TRBJ1-6
d_call: -
cdr3_nt: TGTGCCAGCAGCATGACAACTAATTCACCCCCCCACTTT
cdr3_aa: CASSMTTNSPPHF

v_call: TRBV6-5
cdr3_length: 16
clone_size: -
j_call: TRBJ2-1
d_call: TRBD2
cdr3_nt: TGTGCCAGCAGTTACCGCGGGGGGTCCCATGGAGAGACCCAGTTCTTC
cdr3_aa: CASSYRGGSHGETQFF

v_call: TRBV5-5
cdr3_length: 14
clone_size: -
j_call: TRBJ2-2
d_call: -
cdr3_nt: TGTGCCAGCCAGAAGGGGCAGTCAACCGGGGAGCTGTTTTTT
cdr3_aa: CASQKGQSTGELFF

v_call: TRBV20-1
cdr3_length: 13
clone_size: few
j_call: TRBJ2-1
d_call: -
cdr3_nt: TGCAGTGCTAGGGACTATCGGAAGTATGAGCAGTTCTTC
cdr3_aa: CSARDYRKYEQFF

v_call: TRBV29-1
cdr3_length: 12
clone_size: few
j_call: TRBJ1-1
d_call: -
cdr3_nt: TGCAGCGGCTGGGGGGCTAACACTGAAGCTTTCTTT
cdr3_aa: CSGWGANTEAFF

v_call: TRBV7-2
cdr3_length: 14
clone_size: few
j_call: TRBJ2-3
d_call: -
cdr3_nt: TGTGCCAGCGGCATGGACAGAAGCACAGATACGCAGTATTTT
cdr3_aa: CASGMDRSTDTQYF

v_call: TRBV7-9
cdr3_length: 15
clone_size: few
j_call: TRBJ1-6
d_call: -
cdr3_nt: TGTGCCAGCAGCCCCGGGACAAGGGGCAATTCACCCCTCCACTTT
cdr3_aa: CASSPGTRGNSPLHF

v_call: TRBV12-3/TRBV12-4
cdr3_length: 15
clone_size: -
j_call: TRBJ1-2
d_call: TRBD1
cdr3_nt: TGTGCCAGCAGGGGGACAGGGCGAGGTAACTATGGCTACACCTTC
cdr3_aa: CASRGTGRGNYGYTF

v_call: TRBV10-3
cdr3_length: 14
clone_size: many
j_call: TRBJ2-7
d_call: -
cdr3_nt: TGTGCCACCAGAGAGGACAGCCGATCCTACGAGCAGTACTTC
cdr3_aa: CATREDSRSYEQYF

v_call: TRBV27
cdr3_length: 17
clone_size: -
j_call: TRBJ1-2
d_call: TRBD1
cdr3_nt: TGTGCCAGCAGTTCATTCCCCGGGACAGGGCGGAACTACGGCTACACCTTC
cdr3_aa: CASSSFPGTGRNYGYTF

v_call: TRBV11-3
cdr3_length: 13
clone_size: -
j_call: TRBJ2-1
d_call: -
cdr3_nt: TGTGCCAGCAGCTTAGATGGAGAAGATGAGCAGTTCTTC
cdr3_aa: CASSLDGEDEQFF

v_call: TRBV15
cdr3_length: 16
clone_size: few
j_call: TRBJ2-1
d_call: -
cdr3_nt: TGTGCCACCAGCAGAGTTCCGGGACGAGAATCCAATGAGCAGTTCTTC
cdr3_aa: CATSRVPGRESNEQFF

v_call: TRBV7-8
cdr3_length: 15
clone_size: -
j_call: TRBJ1-1
d_call: -
cdr3_nt: TGTGCCAGCAGCTTAAAGCGGGCCCTCAACACTGAAGCTTTCTTT
cdr3_aa: CASSLKRALNTEAFF

v_call: TRBV5-1
cdr3_length: 16
clone_size: -
j_call: TRBJ2-2
d_call: -
cdr3_nt: TGCGCCAGCAGCTTGGGTCAGGGGTCCAACACCGGGGAGCTGTTTTTT
cdr3_aa: CASSLGQGSNTGELFF

v_call: TRBV15
cdr3_length: 12
clone_size: many
j_call: TRBJ2-3
d_call: -
cdr3_nt: TGTGCCACCAGCAGAGATGCAGATACGCAGTATTTT
cdr3_aa: CATSRDADTQYF

v_call: TRBV28
cdr3_length: 13
clone_size: -
j_call: TRBJ1-4
d_call: -
cdr3_nt: TGTGCCAGCAGGACCGGGACACCTGAAAAACTGTTTTTT
cdr3_aa: CASRTGTPEKLFF

v_call: TRBV9
cdr3_length: 16
clone_size: few
j_call: TRBJ2-1
d_call: TRBD1
cdr3_nt: TGTGCCAGCAGCGTTAGTGACAGGGGGGTTTACAATGAGCAGTTCTTC
cdr3_aa: CASSVSDRGVYNEQFF

v_call: TRBV10-3
cdr3_length: 16
clone_size: few
j_call: TRBJ1-3
d_call: TRBD1
cdr3_nt: TGTGCCATCAGCCCTATGACAGGGACCTCTGGAAACACCATATATTTT
cdr3_aa: CAISPMTGTSGNTIYF

v_call: TRBV12-3/TRBV12-4
cdr3_length: 14
clone_size: many
j_call: TRBJ2-1
d_call: TRBD2
cdr3_nt: TGTGCCAGCAGAGATAGCGGGAGAGGGTCTGAGCAGTTCTTC
cdr3_aa: CASRDSGRGSEQFF

v_call: TRBV5-1
cdr3_length: 18
clone_size: few
j_call: TRBJ2-3
d_call: TRBD1
cdr3_nt: TGCGCCAGCAGCTCCCGTCTTTCGGGACAGGGTAAGACAGATACGCAGTATTTT
cdr3_aa: CASSSRLSGQGKTDTQYF

v_call: TRBV5-1
cdr3_length: 14
clone_size: -
j_call: TRBJ2-1
d_call: -
cdr3_nt: TGCGCCAGCAGCTTGGACTCCGGCTCCTACGAGCAGTTCTTC
cdr3_aa: CASSLDSGSYEQFF

v_call: TRBV12-3/TRBV12-4
cdr3_length: 13
clone_size: few
j_call: TRBJ2-7
d_call: -
cdr3_nt: TGTGCCAGCAGGCGTACGGAACGGGACGCGCAGTACTTC
cdr3_aa: CASRRTERDAQYF

v_call: TRBV20-1
cdr3_length: 14
clone_size: few
j_call: TRBJ1-1
d_call: -
cdr3_nt: TGCAGTGCCTTGAGGACCTCTAGGAACACTGAAGCTTTCTTT
cdr3_aa: CSALRTSRNTEAFF

v_call: TRBV24-1
cdr3_length: 14
clone_size: few
j_call: TRBJ2-3
d_call: TRBD2
cdr3_nt: TGTGCCACCAGTTCCTCGGGGAGGGCAGATACGCAGTATTTT
cdr3_aa: CATSSSGRADTQYF

v_call: TRBV29-1
cdr3_length: 14
clone_size: few
j_call: TRBJ2-7
d_call: TRBD2
cdr3_nt: TGCAGCGTGGGACTAGCGGCGGGCTCCTACGAGCAGTACTTC
cdr3_aa: CSVGLAAGSYEQYF

v_call: TRBV20-1
cdr3_length: 14
clone_size: -
j_call: TRBJ2-1
d_call: -
cdr3_nt: TGCAGTGCCCCAATGGGGATGACCGTGAGTGAGCAGTTCTTC
cdr3_aa: CSAPMGMTVSEQFF

v_call: TRBV12-3/TRBV12-4
cdr3_length: 16
clone_size: many
j_call: TRBJ2-5
d_call: TRBD2
cdr3_nt: TGTGCCAGCAGTAGTCTCGGGGGACTACCGAAAGAGACCCAGTACTTC
cdr3_aa: CASSSLGGLPKETQYF

v_call: TRBV20-1
cdr3_length: 14
clone_size: -
j_call: TRBJ2-3
d_call: -
cdr3_nt: TGCAGTGCGGGCGGGGCAGGGGGCACAGATACGCAGTATTTT
cdr3_aa: CSAGGAGGTDTQYF

v_call: TRBV7-2
cdr3_length: 14
clone_size: -
j_call: TRBJ2-1
d_call: -
cdr3_nt: TGTGCCAGCAGCAGATTGGACAAGTTCGATGAGCAGTTCTTC
cdr3_aa: CASSRLDKFDEQFF

v_call: TRBV5-1
cdr3_length: 15
clone_size: -
j_call: TRBJ1-2
d_call: -
cdr3_nt: TGCGCCAGCAGCTTGAGCCAGGCAGCTAACTATGGCTACACCTTC
cdr3_aa: CASSLSQAANYGYTF

v_call: TRBV10-3
cdr3_length: 14
clone_size: many
j_call: TRBJ2-5
d_call: -
cdr3_nt: TGTGCCATCAGTGAGACGGCCTTCCTCGAGACCCAGTACTTC
cdr3_aa: CAISETAFLETQYF

v_call: TRBV29-1
cdr3_length: 15
clone_size: -
j_call: TRBJ2-2
d_call: -
cdr3_nt: TGCAGCGTTGAAGATCCCGAGGGCGGCGCCGGGGAGCTGTTTTTT
cdr3_aa: CSVEDPEGGAGELFF

v_call: TRBV12-3/TRBV12-4
cdr3_length: 14
clone_size: -
j_call: TRBJ1-1
d_call: TRBD1
cdr3_nt: TGTGCCAGCAGTTCATCAGGGGGCACCACTGAAGCTTTCTTT
cdr3_aa: CASSSSGGTTEAFF

v_call: TRBV29-1
cdr3_length: 16
clone_size: many
j_call: TRBJ2-5
d_call: TRBD2
cdr3_nt: TGCAGCGCTAGCCCCCGTCTCGCGGGGGTCCAAGAGACCCAGTACTTC
cdr3_aa: CSASPRLAGVQETQYF

v_call: TRBV10-3
cdr3_length: 13
clone_size: many
j_call: TRBJ2-7
d_call: -
cdr3_nt: TGTGCCATCAGCGGGCAGGACAGCGACGAGCAGTACTTC
cdr3_aa: CAISGQDSDEQYF

v_call: TRBV11-3
cdr3_length: 16
clone_size: -
j_call: TRBJ2-3
d_call: TRBD2
cdr3_nt: TGTGCCAGCAGCTTAGGTTCTAGCGGGTACACAGATACGCAGTATTTT
cdr3_aa: CASSLGSSGYTDTQYF

v_call: TRBV3-1
cdr3_length: 16
clone_size: many
j_call: TRBJ2-7
d_call: TRBD1
cdr3_nt: TGTGCCAGCAGCCAGCGGACAGGGATGAATTTCTACGAGCAGTACTTC
cdr3_aa: CASSQRTGMNFYEQYF

v_call: TRBV25-1
cdr3_length: 16
clone_size: -
j_call: TRBJ2-2
d_call: TRBD1
cdr3_nt: TGTGCCAGCAGTGTACTCACAGGGGGCATAACCGGGGAGCTGTTTTTT
cdr3_aa: CASSVLTGGITGELFF